A selection of T cell receptor beta chains follows, all from one sample in a study of T cell changes during pregnancy in multiple sclerosis. Generated by immunoSEQ multiplex PCR, the TCRdb table keeps only in-frame clones and is missing some. The sample lists 40,000 or so clones; under 95% were seen once. Sequences were derived from CD4+ T cells from peripheral blood mononuclear cells, sampled in the third trimester of pregnancy. All receptors come from a female donor in good health, enrolled as a control in a pregnancy study. Both conserved end residues are part of each CDR3. The D gene is left open where the match is weak. Clone size is stated in some rows and not others, as once, few, many or a class when expanded.

abundance: .
d_gene: .
j_gene: TRBJ1-6
v_gene: TRBV14
CDR3aa: CASSQGLRSPLHF
CDR3nt: TGTGCCAGCAGCCAAGGGCTCAGGTCACCCCTCCACTTT

abundance: .
d_gene: .
j_gene: TRBJ2-2
v_gene: TRBV7-6
CDR3aa: CASSRMQTGNTGELFF
CDR3nt: TGTGCCAGCAGCAGAATGCAGACGGGGAACACCGGGGAGCTGTTTTTT

abundance: .
d_gene: TRBD1
j_gene: TRBJ1-1
v_gene: TRBV10-3
CDR3aa: CAIKSGQMNTEAFF
CDR3nt: TGTGCCATCAAATCGGGACAGATGAACACTGAAGCTTTCTTT

abundance: .
d_gene: TRBD1
j_gene: TRBJ2-3
v_gene: TRBV5-1
CDR3aa: CASTPGTGGTDTQYF
CDR3nt: TGCGCCAGCACCCCCGGGACAGGGGGCACAGATACGCAGTATTTT

abundance: .
d_gene: .
j_gene: TRBJ2-1
v_gene: TRBV11-1
CDR3aa: CASSSVALADYNEQFF
CDR3nt: TGTGCCAGCAGCTCGGTTGCACTAGCCGACTACAATGAGCAGTTCTTC

abundance: .
d_gene: .
j_gene: TRBJ1-4
v_gene: TRBV7-9
CDR3aa: CASSSQGSNEKLFF
CDR3nt: TGTGCCAGCAGCTCACAGGGTTCTAATGAAAAACTGTTTTTT

abundance: .
d_gene: .
j_gene: TRBJ2-1
v_gene: TRBV28
CDR3aa: CASSAFRTGYNEQFF
CDR3nt: TGTGCCAGCAGCGCCTTTAGAACGGGCTACAATGAGCAGTTCTTC

abundance: .
d_gene: .
j_gene: TRBJ2-5
v_gene: TRBV7-8
CDR3aa: CASSSSTQGPQETQYF
CDR3nt: TGTGCCAGCAGCTCCTCAACACAGGGTCCCCAAGAGACCCAGTACTTC

abundance: once
d_gene: .
j_gene: TRBJ2-3
v_gene: TRBV5-1
CDR3aa: CASSLEGGGWDTQYF
CDR3nt: TGCGCCAGCAGCTTGGAGGGGGGGGGTTGGGATACGCAGTATTTT

abundance: .
d_gene: .
j_gene: TRBJ1-1
v_gene: TRBV5-4
CDR3aa: CASSLGGRALNTEAFF
CDR3nt: TGTGCCAGCAGCTTGGGTGGCAGGGCTTTGAACACTGAAGCTTTCTTT

abundance: once
d_gene: TRBD2
j_gene: TRBJ2-1
v_gene: TRBV6-5
CDR3aa: CASSSRTSGGANEQFF
CDR3nt: TGTGCCAGCAGTTCAAGGACTAGCGGGGGGGCAAATGAGCAGTTCTTC

abundance: .
d_gene: TRBD2
j_gene: TRBJ2-1
v_gene: TRBV27
CDR3aa: CASSSPGLAGGLEFF
CDR3nt: TGTGCCAGCAGTTCGCCCGGACTAGCGGGAGGACTCGAGTTCTTC

abundance: .
d_gene: .
j_gene: TRBJ1-4
v_gene: TRBV20-1
CDR3aa: CSATGGEKLFF
CDR3nt: TGCAGTGCAACGGGGGGAGAAAAACTGTTTTTT

abundance: once
d_gene: TRBD2
j_gene: TRBJ2-3
v_gene: TRBV15
CDR3aa: CATSRRSGSVADTQYF
CDR3nt: TGTGCCACCAGCAGGAGGAGCGGGAGCGTAGCAGATACGCAGTATTTT

abundance: .
d_gene: TRBD2
j_gene: TRBJ2-1
v_gene: TRBV29-1
CDR3aa: CSVGGLAGGNEQFF
CDR3nt: TGCAGCGTCGGGGGACTAGCGGGGGGGAATGAGCAGTTCTTC

abundance: few
d_gene: .
j_gene: TRBJ2-7
v_gene: TRBV19
CDR3aa: CASSRQASYEQYF
CDR3nt: TGTGCCAGTAGTAGGCAGGCGTCCTACGAGCAGTACTTC

abundance: .
d_gene: .
j_gene: TRBJ2-1
v_gene: TRBV12-5
CDR3aa: CASGLGRFERNEQFF
CDR3nt: TGTGCTAGTGGTTTGGGCAGGTTTGAGCGGAATGAGCAGTTCTTC